Sequencing of this TCR beta chain was carried out in a study of cytomegalovirus exposure and HLA in healthy donors. There are 11 residues in the CDR3. CDR1 is MNHEY and CDR2 is SVGAGI in the germline V gene. Trimming removed 7 bases at V and 5 bases at J, with 8 bases between. Both 60 Vbeta primers and 13 Jbeta primers went into the PCR. TCRdb's table, derived via immunoSEQ multiplex PCR, lists solely in-frame clones and lacks some. The data contain under 200,000 clones, around 79% of them singletons. The sequence came from a woman aged 45-65 years in good health and CMV-seronegative. The genes are TRBV6-5 and TRBJ2-5, with D unresolved. The material sequenced was PBMCs. The CDR3 here is CASKSYETQYF. Written as DNA, the CDR3 is TGTGCCAGCAAATCCTACGAGACCCAGTACTTC.